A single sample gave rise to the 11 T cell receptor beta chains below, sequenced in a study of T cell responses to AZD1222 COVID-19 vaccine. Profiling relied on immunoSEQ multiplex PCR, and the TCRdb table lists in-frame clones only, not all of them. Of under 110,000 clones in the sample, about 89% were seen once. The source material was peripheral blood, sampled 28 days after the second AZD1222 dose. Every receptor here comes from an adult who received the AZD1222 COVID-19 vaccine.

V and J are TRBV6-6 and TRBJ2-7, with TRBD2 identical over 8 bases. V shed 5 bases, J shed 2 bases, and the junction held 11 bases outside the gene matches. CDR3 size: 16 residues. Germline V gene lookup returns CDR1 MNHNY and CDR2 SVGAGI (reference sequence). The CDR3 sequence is CASSPTSGWLTYEQYF. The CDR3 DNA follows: TGTGCCAGCAGTCCAACTAGCGGCTGGTTAACCTACGAGCAGTACTTC.

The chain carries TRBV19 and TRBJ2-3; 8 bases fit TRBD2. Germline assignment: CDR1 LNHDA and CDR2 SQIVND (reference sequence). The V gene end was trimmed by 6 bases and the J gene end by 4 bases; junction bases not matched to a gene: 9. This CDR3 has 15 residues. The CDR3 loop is CASSQSGGHADTQYF. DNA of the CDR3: TGTGCCAGTAGCCAGTCGGGAGGGCACGCAGATACGCAGTATTTT. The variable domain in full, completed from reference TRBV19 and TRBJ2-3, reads DGGITQSPKYLFRKEGQNVTLSCEQNLNHDAMYWYRQDPGQGLRLIYYSQIVNDFQKGDIAEGYSVSREKKESFPLTVTSAQKNPTAFYLCASSQSGGHADTQYFGPGTRLTVL.

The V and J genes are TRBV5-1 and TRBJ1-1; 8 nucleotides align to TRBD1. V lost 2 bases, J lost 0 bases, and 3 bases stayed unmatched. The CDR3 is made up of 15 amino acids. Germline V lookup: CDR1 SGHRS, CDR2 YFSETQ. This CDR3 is CASSLGTGLNTEAFF. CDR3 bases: TGCGCCAGCAGCTTAGGGACAGGATTGAACACTGAAGCTTTCTTT.

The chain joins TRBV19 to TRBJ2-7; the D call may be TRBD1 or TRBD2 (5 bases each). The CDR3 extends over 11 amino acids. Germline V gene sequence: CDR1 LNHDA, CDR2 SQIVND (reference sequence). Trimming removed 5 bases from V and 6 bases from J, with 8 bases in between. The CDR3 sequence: CASSPGGEQYF. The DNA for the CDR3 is TGTGCCAGTAGTCCTGGGGGCGAGCAGTACTTC. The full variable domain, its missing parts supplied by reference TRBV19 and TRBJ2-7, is DGGITQSPKYLFRKEGQNVTLSCEQNLNHDAMYWYRQDPGQGLRLIYYSQIVNDFQKGDIAEGYSVSREKKESFPLTVTSAQKNPTAFYLCASSPGGEQYFGPGTRLTVT.

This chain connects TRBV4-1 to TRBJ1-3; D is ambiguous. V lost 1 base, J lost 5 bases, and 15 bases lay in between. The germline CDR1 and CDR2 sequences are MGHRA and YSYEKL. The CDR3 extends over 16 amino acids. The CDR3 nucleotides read TGCGCCAGCAGCCAAGTGTCCACCCCACTGAGAAACACCATATATTTT. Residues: CASSQVSTPLRNTIYF.

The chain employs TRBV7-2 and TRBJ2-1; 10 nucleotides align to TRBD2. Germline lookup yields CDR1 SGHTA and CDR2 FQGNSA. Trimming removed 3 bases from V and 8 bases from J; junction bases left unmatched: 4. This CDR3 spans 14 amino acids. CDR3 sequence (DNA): TGTGCCAGCAGCTTGTCTAGCGGGAGAGATGAGCAGTTCTTC. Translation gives CASSLSSGRDEQFF.

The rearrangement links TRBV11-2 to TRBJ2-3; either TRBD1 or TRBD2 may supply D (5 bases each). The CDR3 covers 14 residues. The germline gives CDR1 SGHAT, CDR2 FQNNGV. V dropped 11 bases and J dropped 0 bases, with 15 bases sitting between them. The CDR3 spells CAVRGDFSTDTQYF. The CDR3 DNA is TGTGCCGTCAGAGGGGATTTTAGCACAGATACGCAGTATTTT.

The CDR3 nucleotides read TGCGCCAGCAGCCCAGGACAGGGGGCCTCCGGGGAGCTGTTTTTT. Translated, it gives CASSPGQGASGELFF. The gene calls are TRBV5-1 and TRBJ2-2; 11 nucleotides match TRBD1. Trimming took 4 bases from V and 6 from J; bases not matched to a gene: 5. Germline V lookup: CDR1 SGHRS, CDR2 YFSETQ. The length of the CDR3 is 15 residues.

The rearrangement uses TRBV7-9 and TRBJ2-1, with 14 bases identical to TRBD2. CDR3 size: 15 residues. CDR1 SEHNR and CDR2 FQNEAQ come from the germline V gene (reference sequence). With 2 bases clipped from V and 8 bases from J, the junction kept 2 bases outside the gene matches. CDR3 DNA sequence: TGTGCCAGCAGCTTACAGGGACTAGCGGGAGATGAGCAGTTCTTC. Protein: CASSLQGLAGDEQFF. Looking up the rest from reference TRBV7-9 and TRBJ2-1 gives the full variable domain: DTGVSQNPRHKITKRGQNVTFRCDPISEHNRLYWYRQTLGQGPEFLTYFQNEAQLEKSRLLSDRFSAERPKGSFSTLEIQRTEQGDSAMYLCASSLQGLAGDEQFFGPGTRLTVL.

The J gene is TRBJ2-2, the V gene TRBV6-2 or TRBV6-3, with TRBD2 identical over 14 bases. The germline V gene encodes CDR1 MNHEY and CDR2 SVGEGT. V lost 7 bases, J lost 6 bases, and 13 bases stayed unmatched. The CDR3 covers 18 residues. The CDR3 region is CASTPHGTSGRFAGELFF. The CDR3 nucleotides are TGTGCCAGCACCCCCCACGGGACTAGCGGGAGATTCGCCGGGGAGCTGTTTTTT.

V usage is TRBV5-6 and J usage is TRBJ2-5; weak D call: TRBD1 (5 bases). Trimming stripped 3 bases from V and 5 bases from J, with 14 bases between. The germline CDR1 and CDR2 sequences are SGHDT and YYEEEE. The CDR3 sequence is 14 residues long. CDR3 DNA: TGTGCCAGCAGCTCGCTGAGGTCAGGGGAGACCCAGTACTTC. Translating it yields CASSSLRSGETQYF.